This T cell receptor (beta chain) originates from a study of OX40 agonist ivuxolimab in advanced cancers. The repertoire was sequenced with immunoSEQ multiplex PCR; TCRdb's copy has only in-frame clones and lacks some. This sample has more than 95,000 clones; around 93% occur once, and the top ten carry roughly 0.85%. This clone has just one count. Between the trimmed V and J ends, which lost 5 bases and 4 bases, there was a span of 11 bases. The length of the CDR3 is 13 residues. The germline V gene encodes CDR1 SGHTA and CDR2 FQGNSA. The V and J genes are TRBV7-2 and TRBJ1-1; a possible D gene is TRBD1 (5 bases). This TCR was sampled from an adult with an advanced solid tumor such as melanoma, head and neck, liver or kidney cancer. The material was CD4+ or CD8+ T cells sorted from blood, obtained in a trial of the OX40 agonist ivuxolimab. The CDR3 sequence is CASSPGASTEAFF. In nucleotides, the CDR3 is TGTGCCAGCAGCCCCGGGGCAAGCACTGAAGCTTTCTTT. Full variable domain (rest looked up from reference TRBV7-2 and TRBJ1-1): GAGVSQSPSNKVTEKGKDVELRCDPISGHTALYWYRQSLGQGLEFLIYFQGNSAPDKSGLPSDRFSAERTGGSVSTLTIQRTQQEDSAVYLCASSPGASTEAFFGQGTRLTVV.